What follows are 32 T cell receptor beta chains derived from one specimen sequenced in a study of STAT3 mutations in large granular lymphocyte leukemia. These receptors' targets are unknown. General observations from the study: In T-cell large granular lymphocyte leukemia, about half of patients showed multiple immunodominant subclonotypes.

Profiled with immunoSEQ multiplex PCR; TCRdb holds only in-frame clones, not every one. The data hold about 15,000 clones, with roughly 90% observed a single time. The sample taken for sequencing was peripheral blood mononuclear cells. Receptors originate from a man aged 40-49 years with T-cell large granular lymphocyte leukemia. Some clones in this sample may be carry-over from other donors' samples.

The CDR3 DNA is TGCAGCGTTGTGCGGTACACTGAAGCTTTCTTT. As protein: CSVVRYTEAFF. The chain joins TRBV29-1 to TRBJ1-1; D is unresolved. The CDR3 is 11 residues long. CDR1 and CDR2 (germline): SQVTM, ANQGSEA. V lost 4 bases to trimming and J lost 3 bases, with 6 bases between them.

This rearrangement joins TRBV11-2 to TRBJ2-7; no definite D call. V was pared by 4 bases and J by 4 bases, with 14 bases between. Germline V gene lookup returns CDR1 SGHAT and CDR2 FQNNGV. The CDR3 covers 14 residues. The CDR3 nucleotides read TGTGCCAGCAGCTCAGACACATTAACTTACGAGCAGTACTTC. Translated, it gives CASSSDTLTYEQYF.

CDR3 protein: CASSPTALNTEAFF. Here the CDR3 DNA reads TGTGCCAGCAGCCCCACCGCCCTTAACACTGAAGCTTTCTTT. The V call is TRBV7-9, the J call TRBJ1-1; D is uncertain. CDR1 is SEHNR and CDR2 is FQNEAQ in the germline V gene (reference sequence). Trimming took 5 bases from V and 2 from J, leaving 12 bases between them. There are 14 residues in the CDR3.

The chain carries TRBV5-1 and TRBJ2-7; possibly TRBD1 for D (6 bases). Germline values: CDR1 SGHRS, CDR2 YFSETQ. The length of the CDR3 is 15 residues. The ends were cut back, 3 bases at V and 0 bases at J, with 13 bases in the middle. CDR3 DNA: TGCGCCAGCAGCTCCGGACAGAGTAGCTCCTACGAGCAGTACTTC. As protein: CASSSGQSSSYEQYF.

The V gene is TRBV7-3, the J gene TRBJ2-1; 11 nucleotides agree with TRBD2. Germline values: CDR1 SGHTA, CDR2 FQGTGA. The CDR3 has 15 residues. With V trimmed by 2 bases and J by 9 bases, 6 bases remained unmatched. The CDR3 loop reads CASSLLAGGTIEQFF. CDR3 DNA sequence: TGTGCCAGCAGCTTATTAGCGGGGGGGACTATTGAGCAGTTCTTC.

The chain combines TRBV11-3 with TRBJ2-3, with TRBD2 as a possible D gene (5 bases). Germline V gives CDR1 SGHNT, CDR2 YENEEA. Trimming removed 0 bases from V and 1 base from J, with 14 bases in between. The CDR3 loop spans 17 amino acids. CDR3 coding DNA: TGTGCCAGCAGCTTAGATCCTGGGAAGGAGGGCACAGATACGCAGTATTTT. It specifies CASSLDPGKEGTDTQYF.

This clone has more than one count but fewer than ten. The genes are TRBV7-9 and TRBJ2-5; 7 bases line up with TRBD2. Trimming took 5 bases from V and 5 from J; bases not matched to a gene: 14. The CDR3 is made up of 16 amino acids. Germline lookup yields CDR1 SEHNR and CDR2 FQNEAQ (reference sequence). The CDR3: CASSPRLRGEGETQYF. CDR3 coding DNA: TGTGCCAGCAGCCCCCGTCTTCGGGGGGAGGGGGAGACCCAGTACTTC. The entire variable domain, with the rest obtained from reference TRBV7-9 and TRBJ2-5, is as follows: DTGVSQNPRHKITKRGQNVTFRCDPISEHNRLYWYRQTLGQGPEFLTYFQNEAQLEKSRLLSDRFSAERPKGSFSTLEIQRTEQGDSAMYLCASSPRLRGEGETQYFGPGTRLLVL.

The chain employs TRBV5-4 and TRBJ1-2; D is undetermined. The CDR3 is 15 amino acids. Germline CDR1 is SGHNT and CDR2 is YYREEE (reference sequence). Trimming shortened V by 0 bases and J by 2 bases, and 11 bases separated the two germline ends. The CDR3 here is CASSLDTRVNYGYTF. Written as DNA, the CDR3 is TGTGCCAGCAGCTTGGACACACGGGTAAACTATGGCTACACCTTC. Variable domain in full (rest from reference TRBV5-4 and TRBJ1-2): ETGVTQSPTHLIKTRGQQVTLRCSSQSGHNTVSWYQQALGQGPQFIFQYYREEENGRGNFPPRFSGLQFPNYSSELNVNALELDDSALYLCASSLDTRVNYGYTFGSGTRLTVV.

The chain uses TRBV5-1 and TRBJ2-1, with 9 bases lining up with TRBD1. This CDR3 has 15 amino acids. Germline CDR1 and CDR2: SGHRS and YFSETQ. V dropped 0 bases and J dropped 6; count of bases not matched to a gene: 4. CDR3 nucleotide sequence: TGCGCCAGCAGCTTGGGATCGACAGGGGGCAATGAGCAGTTCTTC. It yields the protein CASSLGSTGGNEQFF.

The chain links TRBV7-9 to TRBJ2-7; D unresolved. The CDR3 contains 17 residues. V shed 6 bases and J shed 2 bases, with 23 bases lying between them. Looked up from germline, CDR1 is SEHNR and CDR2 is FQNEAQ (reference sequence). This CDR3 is CASSPRKGFLPTYEQYF. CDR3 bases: TGTGCCAGCAGTCCCAGAAAGGGTTTTCTGCCCACCTACGAGCAGTACTTC.

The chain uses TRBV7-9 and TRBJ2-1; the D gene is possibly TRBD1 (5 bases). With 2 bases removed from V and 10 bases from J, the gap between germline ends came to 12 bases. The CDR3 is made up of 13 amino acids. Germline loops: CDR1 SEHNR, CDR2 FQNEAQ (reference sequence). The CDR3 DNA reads TGTGCCAGCAGCTTACTCGGCCAGGGCGAGCAGTTCTTC. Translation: CASSLLGQGEQFF.

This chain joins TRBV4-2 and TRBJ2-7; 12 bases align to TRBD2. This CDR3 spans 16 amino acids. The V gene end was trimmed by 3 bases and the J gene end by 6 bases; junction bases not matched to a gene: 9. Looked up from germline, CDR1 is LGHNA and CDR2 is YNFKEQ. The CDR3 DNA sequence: TGTGCCAGCAGCCAGGACCTAGCGGGGGGGCCGGGCGAGCAGTACTTC. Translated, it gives CASSQDLAGGPGEQYF.

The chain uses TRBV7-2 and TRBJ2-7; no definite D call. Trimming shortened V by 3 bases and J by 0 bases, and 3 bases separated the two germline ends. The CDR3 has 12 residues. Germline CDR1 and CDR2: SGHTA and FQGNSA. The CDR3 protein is CASSFPSYEQYF. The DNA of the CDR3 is TGTGCCAGCAGCTTTCCCTCCTACGAGCAGTACTTC.

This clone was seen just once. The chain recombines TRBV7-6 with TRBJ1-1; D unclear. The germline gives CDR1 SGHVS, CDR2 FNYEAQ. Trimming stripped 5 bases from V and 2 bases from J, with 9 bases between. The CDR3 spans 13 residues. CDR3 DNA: TGTGCCAGCAGCCTGGGAGATAACACTGAAGCTTTCTTT. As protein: CASSLGDNTEAFF.

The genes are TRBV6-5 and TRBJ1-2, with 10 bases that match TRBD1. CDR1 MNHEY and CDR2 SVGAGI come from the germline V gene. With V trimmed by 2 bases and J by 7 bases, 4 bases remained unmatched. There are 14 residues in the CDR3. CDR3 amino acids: CASSYLGTGVGYTF. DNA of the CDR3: TGTGCCAGCAGTTACCTCGGGACAGGGGTTGGCTACACCTTC.

CDR3 sequence (DNA): TGTGCCAGCAGCCCTCGGGTTGAGGGGAAGCAAGAGACCCAGTACTTC. It codes for CASSPRVEGKQETQYF. The J gene is TRBJ2-5, the V gene TRBV7-8; D might be TRBD1 or TRBD2, each matching 5 bases. V was cut by 5 bases and J by 2 bases, with 18 bases left in between. Germline-derived CDR1 and CDR2 are SGHVS and FQNEAQ. This CDR3 contains 16 residues.

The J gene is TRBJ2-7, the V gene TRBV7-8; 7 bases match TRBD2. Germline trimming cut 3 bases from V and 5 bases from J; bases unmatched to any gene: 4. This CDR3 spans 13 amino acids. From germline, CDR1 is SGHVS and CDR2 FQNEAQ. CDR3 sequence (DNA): TGTGCCAGCAGCTTCGGGGGGATCAACGAGCAGTACTTC. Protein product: CASSFGGINEQYF.

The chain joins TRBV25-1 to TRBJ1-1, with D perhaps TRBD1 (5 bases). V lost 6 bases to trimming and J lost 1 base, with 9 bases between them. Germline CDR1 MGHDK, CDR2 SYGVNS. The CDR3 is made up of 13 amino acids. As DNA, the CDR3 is TGTGCCAGCAGCCTCGGGGGGAACACTGAAGCTTTCTTT. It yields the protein CASSLGGNTEAFF.

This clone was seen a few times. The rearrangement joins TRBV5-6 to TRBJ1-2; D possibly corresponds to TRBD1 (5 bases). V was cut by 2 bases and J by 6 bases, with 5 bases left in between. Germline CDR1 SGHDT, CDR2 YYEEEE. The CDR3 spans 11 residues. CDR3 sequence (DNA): TGTGCCAGCAGCTTCAGGGATGGCTACACCTTC. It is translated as CASSFRDGYTF.

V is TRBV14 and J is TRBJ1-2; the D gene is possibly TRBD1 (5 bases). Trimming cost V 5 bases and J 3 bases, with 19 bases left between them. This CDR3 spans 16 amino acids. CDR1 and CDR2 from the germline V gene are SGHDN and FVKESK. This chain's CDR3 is CASSSMLTVGDYGYTF. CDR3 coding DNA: TGTGCCAGCAGCTCAATGCTCACGGTGGGGGACTATGGCTACACCTTC.

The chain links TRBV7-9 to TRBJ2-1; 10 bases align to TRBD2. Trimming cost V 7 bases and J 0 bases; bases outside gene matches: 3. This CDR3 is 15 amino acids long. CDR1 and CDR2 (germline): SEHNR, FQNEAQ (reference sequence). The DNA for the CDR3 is TGTGCCAGCAACGAGCGGGGGGGCTCCTACAATGAGCAGTTCTTC. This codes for CASNERGGSYNEQFF.

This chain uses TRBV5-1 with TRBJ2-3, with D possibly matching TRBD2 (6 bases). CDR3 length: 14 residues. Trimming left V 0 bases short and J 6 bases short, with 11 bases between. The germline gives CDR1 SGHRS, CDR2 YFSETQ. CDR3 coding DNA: TGCGCCAGCAGCTTGGGGACTAAGGGGGATACGCAGTATTTT. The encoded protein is CASSLGTKGDTQYF.

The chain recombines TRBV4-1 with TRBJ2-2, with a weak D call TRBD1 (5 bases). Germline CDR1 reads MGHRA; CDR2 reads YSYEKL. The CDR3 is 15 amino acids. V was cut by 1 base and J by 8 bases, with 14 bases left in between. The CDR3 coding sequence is TGCGCCAGCAGCCAAGGGTGGGGCAGGACGGGGGAGCTGTTTTTT. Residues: CASSQGWGRTGELFF.

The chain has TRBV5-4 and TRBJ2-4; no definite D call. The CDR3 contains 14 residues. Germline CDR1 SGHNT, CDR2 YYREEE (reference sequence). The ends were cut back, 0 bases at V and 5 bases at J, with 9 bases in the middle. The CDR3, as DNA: TGTGCCAGCAGCTTGGAAGGGTCAGAAAACATTCAGTACTTC. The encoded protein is CASSLEGSENIQYF. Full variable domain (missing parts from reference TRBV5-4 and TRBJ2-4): ETGVTQSPTHLIKTRGQQVTLRCSSQSGHNTVSWYQQALGQGPQFIFQYYREEENGRGNFPPRFSGLQFPNYSSELNVNALELDDSALYLCASSLEGSENIQYFGAGTRLSVL.

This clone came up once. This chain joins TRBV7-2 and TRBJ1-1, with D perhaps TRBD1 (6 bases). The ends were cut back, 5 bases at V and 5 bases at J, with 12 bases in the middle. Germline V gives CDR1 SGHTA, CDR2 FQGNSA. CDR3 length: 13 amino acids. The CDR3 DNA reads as TGTGCCAGCAGCATACAGGGTCGGACTGAAGCTTTCTTT. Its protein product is CASSIQGRTEAFF.

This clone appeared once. The DNA for the CDR3 is TGTGCCAGCTCACCATCGGGGGGTCGGAACGAGCAGTACTTC. Translation gives CASSPSGGRNEQYF. This rearrangement joins TRBV18 to TRBJ2-7; 7 bases line up with TRBD2. Germline values: CDR1 KGHSH, CDR2 LQKENI. The CDR3 contains 14 residues. After removal of 2 bases from V and 5 bases from J, the junction contained 6 bases not matched to a gene.

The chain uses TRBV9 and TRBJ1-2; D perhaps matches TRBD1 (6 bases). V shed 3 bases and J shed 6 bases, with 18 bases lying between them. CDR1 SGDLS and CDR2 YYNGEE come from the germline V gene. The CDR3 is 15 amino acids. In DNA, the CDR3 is TGTGCCAGCAGCGCTACAGGGCTCGTAGGGGATGGCTACACCTTC. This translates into CASSATGLVGDGYTF.

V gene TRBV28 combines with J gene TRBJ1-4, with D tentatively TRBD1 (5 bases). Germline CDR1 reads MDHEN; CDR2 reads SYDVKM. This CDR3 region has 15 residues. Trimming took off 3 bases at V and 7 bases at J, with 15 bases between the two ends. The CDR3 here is CASSFQGARGEKLFF. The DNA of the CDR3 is TGTGCCAGCAGTTTTCAAGGGGCGCGAGGTGAAAAACTGTTTTTT.

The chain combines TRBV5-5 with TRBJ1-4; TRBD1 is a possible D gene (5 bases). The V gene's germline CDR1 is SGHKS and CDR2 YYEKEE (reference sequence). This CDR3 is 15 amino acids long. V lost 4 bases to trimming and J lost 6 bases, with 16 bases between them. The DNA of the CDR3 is TGTGCCAGCAGCCGAGGGACCAACGGCGATGAAAAACTGTTTTTT. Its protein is CASSRGTNGDEKLFF.

The DNA for the CDR3 is TGTGCCAGCAGTTTAGCTCTCAGTATGAACACTGAAGCTTTCTTT. As protein: CASSLALSMNTEAFF. The chain recombines TRBV28 with TRBJ1-1; the D is unclear. Between the trimmed V and J ends, which lost 2 bases and 0 bases, there was a span of 10 bases. The CDR3 has 15 residues. CDR1 MDHEN and CDR2 SYDVKM come from the germline V gene.

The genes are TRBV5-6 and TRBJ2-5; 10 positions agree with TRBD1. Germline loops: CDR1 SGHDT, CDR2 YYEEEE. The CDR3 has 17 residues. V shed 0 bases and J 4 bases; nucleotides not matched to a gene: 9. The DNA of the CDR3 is TGTGCCAGCAGCTTGGTTTTTCGACAGGGGGCGGGAGAGACCCAGTACTTC. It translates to CASSLVFRQGAGETQYF.

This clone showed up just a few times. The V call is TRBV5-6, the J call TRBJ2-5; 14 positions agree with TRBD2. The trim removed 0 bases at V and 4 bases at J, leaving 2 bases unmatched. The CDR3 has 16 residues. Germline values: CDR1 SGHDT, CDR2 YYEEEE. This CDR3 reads CASSLGTSGGRETQYF. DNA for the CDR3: TGTGCCAGCAGCTTGGGGACTAGCGGGGGGAGAGAGACCCAGTACTTC.